The 3 T cell receptor beta chains below all came from one sample that was sequenced in a study of CD39 and CD103 CD8 tumor-infiltrating T cells. Data came from immunoSEQ multiplex PCR; TCRdb stores just in-frame clones and leaves some out. Of several hundred clones in the sample, about 73% are singletons; the top ten hold approximately 30%. The sequenced sample was CD39- CD103+ CD8+ T cells sorted from the tumor. As for subset: CD103+CD39- single-positive CD45RA- CD8 T cells. All receptors come from a human donor with ovarian cancer.

The J gene is TRBJ2-7, the V gene TRBV10-3; 13 bases are shared with TRBD2. Trimming removed 4 bases from V and 0 bases from J; junction bases left unmatched: 6. Germline CDR1 ENHRY, CDR2 SYGVKD. This CDR3 is 17 amino acids long. CDR3 protein: CAISVSTSGRSSYEQYF. The DNA for the CDR3 is TGTGCCATCAGTGTCTCGACTAGCGGGAGGAGCTCCTACGAGCAGTACTTC.

The V gene is TRBV7-6, the J gene TRBJ1-1; D is ambiguous. Trimming stripped 5 bases from V and 0 bases from J, with 13 bases between. The CDR3 consists of 15 residues. The germline V gene encodes CDR1 SGHVS and CDR2 FNYEAQ. For the CDR3, the DNA is TGTGCCAGCAGCCCCGGAGCCTACTTGAACACTGAAGCTTTCTTT. Translating it yields CASSPGAYLNTEAFF.

CDR3: CASSPAGDSYEQYF. Written as DNA, the CDR3 is TGTGCCAGCAGCCCGGCGGGAGACTCCTACGAGCAGTACTTC. The chain employs TRBV5-4 and TRBJ2-7; TRBD2 matches at 7 bases. Losses at the gene ends were 4 bases for V and 0 bases for J; bases not matched to a gene: 4. Germline V gene sequence: CDR1 SGHNT, CDR2 YYREEE (reference sequence). The CDR3 has 14 residues. Using reference TRBV5-4 and TRBJ2-7 for the parts outside the CDR3, the full variable domain is ETGVTQSPTHLIKTRGQQVTLRCSSQSGHNTVSWYQQALGQGPQFIFQYYREEENGRGNFPPRFSGLQFPNYSSELNVNALELDDSALYLCASSPAGDSYEQYFGPGTRLTVT.